These 28 T cell receptor beta chains came from one sample sequenced in a study of T cells in Graves' hyperthyroidism and ophthalmopathy. Using RNA transcripts as the source, TCR beta CDR3 regions were amplified. TCR CDR3 regions were first amplified by RT-PCR with HTBI primers. TCRdb ran MiXCR on the multiplex PCR reads and lists one entry per CDR3 protein. Among more than 350,000 distinct CDR3 sequences, 15% were seen once, and the ten largest hold approximately 30%. The specimen sequenced was blood. These receptors were taken from a woman aged 25 to 39 with Graves' hyperthyroidism.

V usage is TRBV5-1 and J usage is TRBJ2-3, with 9 bases that match TRBD2. From germline, CDR1 is SGHRS and CDR2 YFSETQ. After removal of 1 base from V and 6 bases from J, the junction contained 12 bases not matched to a gene. This CDR3 contains 17 residues. CDR3 DNA: TGCGCCAGCAGCTTGTCGATAGCGGGAGAACTCTCTGATACGCAGTATTTT. This translates into CASSLSIAGELSDTQYF.

This clonotype was observed at least ten times. V gene TRBV6-5 combines with J gene TRBJ2-7, with D unresolved. The CDR3 totals 14 residues. Trimming removed 0 bases from V and 12 bases from J, with 18 bases in between. The V gene's germline CDR1 is MNHEY and CDR2 SVGAGI. CDR3 nucleotide sequence: TGTGCCAGCAGTTACTCATCCCAAAAGGCAGGCAGGTACTTC. Translation: CASSYSSQKAGRYF.

This clonotype was seen repeatedly, ten times or more. The chain links TRBV12-3 or TRBV12-4 to TRBJ2-2; D ambiguous. This CDR3 is 16 amino acids long. V lost 1 base and J lost 1, with 10 bases in between. The chain's CDR3 is CASSLEMTGNTGELFF. CDR3 DNA sequence: TGTGCCAGCAGTTTAGAAATGACGGGGAACACCGGGGAGCTGTTTTTT.

The rearrangement uses TRBV5-6 and TRBJ2-5; 7 bases are a match to TRBD1. The CDR3 totals 15 residues. The germline CDR1 and CDR2 sequences are SGHDT and YYEEEE. V shed 3 bases, J shed 2 bases, and the junction held 7 bases outside the gene matches. The CDR3 sequence: CASSSLPDRQETQYF. Here the CDR3 DNA reads TGTGCCAGCAGCTCACTGCCGGACAGGCAAGAGACCCAGTACTTC. Complete variable domain (other parts from reference TRBV5-6 and TRBJ2-5): DAGVTQSPTHLIKTRGQQVTLRCSPKSGHDTVSWYQQALGQGPQFIFQYYEEEERQRGNFPDRFSGHQFPNYSSELNVNALLLGDSALYLCASSSLPDRQETQYFGPGTRLLVL.

This clonotype was detected ten times or more. Written as DNA, the CDR3 is TGTGCCACGCAACCGGGACAGGGACAAGAGACCCAGTACTTC. Amino acids: CATQPGQGQETQYF. This chain links TRBV15 with TRBJ2-5; 9 bases are a match to TRBD1. This CDR3 contains 14 residues. The trim removed 9 bases at V and 2 bases at J, leaving 7 bases unmatched. Germline CDR1 reads LNHNV; CDR2 reads YYDKDF (reference sequence).

This clonotype was seen repeatedly, ten times or more. This rearrangement joins TRBV12-3 or TRBV12-4 to TRBJ2-5; D ambiguous. Trimming cost V 3 bases and J 5 bases, with 10 bases left between them. CDR3 length: 13 amino acids. The CDR3 sequence: CASSFLGIETQYF. CDR3 DNA: TGTGCCAGCAGTTTTTTAGGGATTGAGACCCAGTACTTC.

The chain couples TRBV20-1 to TRBJ2-1; 9 nucleotides match TRBD2. V was clipped by 0 bases and J by 5 bases; unmatched bases: 2. CDR1 is DFQATT and CDR2 is SNEGSKA in the germline V gene (reference sequence). The CDR3 runs 14 residues. CDR3 in DNA: TGCAGTGCTAGAGACTTAGCGGGGGACAATGAGCAGTTCTTC. Residues: CSARDLAGDNEQFF.

V and J are TRBV12-3 or TRBV12-4 and TRBJ1-6, with D possibly matching TRBD1 (5 bases). Trimming stripped 6 bases from V and 8 bases from J, with 14 bases between. This CDR3 region has 14 residues. This chain's CDR3 is CASSAQVEDSPLHF. The CDR3 DNA reads as TGTGCCAGCAGCGCACAGGTGGAGGATTCACCCCTCCACTTT.

This clonotype was counted ten times or more. This sequence joins TRBV28 and TRBJ2-7; TRBD1 agrees at 7 bases. CDR1 is MDHEN, CDR2 SYDVKM, per germline. CDR3 length equals 17 residues. With V trimmed by 6 bases and J by 3 bases, 17 bases remained unmatched. CDR3 sequence reads: CASSDPELGRGIYEQYF. Here the CDR3 DNA reads TGTGCCAGCAGCGATCCTGAATTAGGCAGGGGGATCTACGAGCAGTACTTC.

This clonotype was observed at least ten times. This sequence joins TRBV30 and TRBJ2-7, with D possibly TRBD2 on 6 matching bases. This CDR3 has 14 amino acids. Trimming stripped 0 bases from V and 5 bases from J, with 14 bases between. Germline values: CDR1 GTSNPN, CDR2 SVGIG (reference sequence). The CDR3, as DNA: TGTGCCTGGAGTGTAATGACTAGTGGCAACGAGCAGTACTTC. It specifies CAWSVMTSGNEQYF. The full variable domain, rest sourced from reference TRBV30 and TRBJ2-7, is SQTIHQWPATLVQPVGSPLSLECTVEGTSNPNLYWYRQAAGRGLQLLFYSVGIGQISSEVPQNLSASRPQDRQFILSSKKLLLSDSGFYLCAWSVMTSGNEQYFGPGTRLTVT.

The table lists this clonotype with many counts. The chain combines TRBV6-1 with TRBJ2-1; no definite D call. The germline V gene has CDR1 MNHNS and CDR2 SASEGT. Trimming cost V 6 bases and J 5 bases, with 14 bases left between them. The CDR3 covers 14 residues. The CDR3 coding sequence is TGTGCCAGCAGAAATGTGGCCAGAGACAATGAGCAGTTCTTC. Amino acid sequence: CASRNVARDNEQFF.

This clonotype was picked up a small number of times. The gene calls are TRBV30 and TRBJ2-3; tentative D call: TRBD2 (6 bases). Trimming stripped 0 bases from V and 0 bases from J, with 19 bases between. Germline lookup yields CDR1 GTSNPN and CDR2 SVGIG (reference sequence). The CDR3 spans 18 residues. The CDR3, as DNA: TGTGCCTGGAGTGTACAAGGAGGTGGGAGGTCTAGCACAGATACGCAGTATTTT. Encoded protein: CAWSVQGGGRSSTDTQYF. The full variable domain, rest sourced from reference TRBV30 and TRBJ2-3, is SQTIHQWPATLVQPVGSPLSLECTVEGTSNPNLYWYRQAAGRGLQLLFYSVGIGQISSEVPQNLSASRPQDRQFILSSKKLLLSDSGFYLCAWSVQGGGRSSTDTQYFGPGTRLTVL.

This clonotype was seen a handful of times. The rearrangement links TRBV13 to TRBJ1-1; 7 bases line up with TRBD1. Germline CDR1 PRHDT, CDR2 FYEKMQ (reference sequence). The CDR3 length is 16 residues. V shed 1 base, J shed 6 bases, and the junction held 11 bases outside the gene matches. The CDR3 DNA is TGTGCCAGCAGCTTAGAGGGGGAGGGGGCAGGGGCTGAAGCTTTCTTT. Protein sequence: CASSLEGEGAGAEAFF.

This clonotype was counted at least ten times. The rearrangement uses TRBV18 and TRBJ2-1; D may be TRBD1 (6 bases). V lost 1 base and J 7 bases, leaving 14 bases between the germline ends. The CDR3 contains 15 residues. The V gene's germline CDR1 is KGHSH and CDR2 LQKENI. The CDR3 nucleotides read TGTGCCAGCTCACCACGGGGACCAGGGGAGAATGAGCAGTTCTTC. Amino acids: CASSPRGPGENEQFF. Looking up the rest from reference TRBV18 and TRBJ2-1 gives the full variable domain: NAGVMQNPRHLVRRRGQEARLRCSPMKGHSHVYWYRQLPEEGLKFMVYLQKENIIDESGMPKERFSAEFPKEGPSILRIQQVVRGDSAAYFCASSPRGPGENEQFFGPGTRLTVL.

V usage is TRBV2 and J usage is TRBJ2-7; TRBD2 matches at 10 bases. This CDR3 is 11 amino acids long. CDR1 is SNHLY and CDR2 is FYNNEI in the germline V gene. After removal of 10 bases from V and 6 bases from J, the junction contained 3 bases not matched to a gene. The CDR3 nucleotides are TGTGCCACTAGCGGGAGTCGCGAGCAGTACTTC. Translated: CATSGSREQYF. Complete variable domain (other parts from reference TRBV2 and TRBJ2-7): EPEVTQTPSHQVTQMGQEVILRCVPISNHLYFYWYRQILGQKVEFLVSFYNNEISEKSEIFDDQFSVERPDGSNFTLKIRSTKLEDSAMYFCATSGSREQYFGPGTRLTVT.

The genes are TRBV27 and TRBJ2-5, with 11 bases that match TRBD2. CDR1 is MNHEY and CDR2 is SMNVEV in the germline V gene (reference sequence). The CDR3 is 15 residues long. The trim removed 4 bases at V and 6 bases at J, leaving 7 bases unmatched. The CDR3 region has the DNA TGTGCCAGCAGTTCGTCCGGGACTAGCGGACAGACCCAGTACTTC. Translating it yields CASSSSGTSGQTQYF.

This clonotype was observed at least ten times. The CDR3, as DNA: TGTGCCAGCAGATATGTAGCGGGAGGAGGCCCGGCCCAAGAGACCCAGTACTTC. Translation: CASRYVAGGGPAQETQYF. This chain joins TRBV2 and TRBJ2-5, with 10 bases aligning to TRBD2. Germline CDR1 reads SNHLY; CDR2 reads FYNNEI. V lost 6 bases and J lost 1; bases outside the gene matches: 14. This CDR3 spans 18 amino acids.

The chain is built from TRBV30 and TRBJ2-7; 7 bases agree with TRBD1. The V and J ends lost 4 bases and 3 bases, in that order; junction bases with no gene match: 3. This CDR3 spans 12 amino acids. CDR1 is GTSNPN and CDR2 is SVGIG in the germline V gene (reference sequence). The CDR3 DNA reads as TGTGCCTGGAACTCAGGGGGCTACGAGCAGTACTTC. Protein: CAWNSGGYEQYF.

Many counts were recorded for this clonotype. The rearrangement joins TRBV7-2 to TRBJ2-1; D is perhaps TRBD1 or TRBD2 (6 bases each). The V end was cut by 7 bases, the J end by 7 bases, with 20 bases between. Germline CDR1 reads SGHTA; CDR2 reads FQGNSA. The CDR3 extends over 15 amino acids. The CDR3 sequence: CASTMDRGRDNEQFF. The CDR3 bases are TGTGCCAGCACCATGGATCGGGGGCGGGATAATGAGCAGTTCTTC.

This clonotype was seen repeatedly, ten times or more. Written as DNA, the CDR3 is TGTGCCAGCAGCCCCGGGACAGGAGTCGAAAAACTGTTTTTT. Amino acids: CASSPGTGVEKLFF. V usage is TRBV12-3 or TRBV12-4 and J usage is TRBJ1-4; 8 nucleotides agree with TRBD1. The CDR3 sequence is 14 residues long. The V segment lost 6 bases and the J segment 8 bases; nucleotides outside the gene matches: 8.

This sequence joins TRBV12-3 or TRBV12-4 and TRBJ2-1; 8 nucleotides align to TRBD2. The trim removed 5 bases at V and 7 bases at J, leaving 16 bases unmatched. The CDR3 has 17 residues. The CDR3 spells CASSPQNLAGTRNEQFF. CDR3 sequence (DNA): TGTGCCAGCAGTCCCCAAAACTTAGCGGGAACTCGGAATGAGCAGTTCTTC.

This clonotype was seen at least ten times. This chain links TRBV7-3 with TRBJ2-1, with D maybe TRBD2 (6 bases). Germline CDR1 SGHTA, CDR2 FQGTGA. CDR3 length: 16 residues. V lost 5 bases to trimming and J lost 0 bases, with 14 bases between them. The DNA for the CDR3 is TGTGCCAGCAGCCCCATGGCGGGGAACTCCTACAATGAGCAGTTCTTC. Its translation is CASSPMAGNSYNEQFF. The whole variable domain, remainder taken from reference TRBV7-3 and TRBJ2-1, is GAGVSQTPSNKVTEKGKYVELRCDPISGHTALYWYRQSLGQGPEFLIYFQGTGAADDSGLPNDRFFAVRPEGSVSTLKIQRTERGDSAVYLCASSPMAGNSYNEQFFGPGTRLTVL.

There are many counts of this clonotype. The rearrangement uses TRBV6-1 and TRBJ1-5; D is unresolved. This CDR3 region has 14 residues. Trimming pared 2 bases from V and 5 bases from J, leaving 10 bases between. Germline V CDR1 and CDR2: MNHNS, SASEGT. The DNA for the CDR3 is TGTGCCAGCAGTGAAATCGGATCCTATCAGCCCCAGCATTTT. Translated: CASSEIGSYQPQHF.

This clonotype was detected ten times or more. The chain employs TRBV28 and TRBJ2-5; the match to TRBD2 covers 13 bases. Unmatched junction bases numbered 6, after V lost 4 bases and J lost 7 bases. The CDR3 contains 15 residues. CDR1 and CDR2 (germline): MDHEN, SYDVKM. CDR3 amino acids: CASSSGLAGPRTQYF. DNA of the CDR3: TGTGCCAGCAGTTCGGGACTAGCGGGACCCCGGACCCAGTACTTC.

In its sample, this clonotype was seen a few times. The V and J genes are TRBV9 and TRBJ1-2, with D perhaps matching TRBD1 (6 bases). This CDR3 is built from 17 residues. Trimming stripped 4 bases from V and 8 bases from J, with 27 bases between. Germline values: CDR1 SGDLS, CDR2 YYNGEE. The CDR3 bases are TGTGCCAGCAGCCCTTCGGACTCCGGGACACAAAACAGGGGCTACACCTTC. This encodes CASSPSDSGTQNRGYTF.

There are a few counts of this clonotype. This may arise from a read error, as a much more abundant clone is one base away. The genes are TRBV5-1 and TRBJ2-3, with D perhaps matching TRBD2 (5 bases). V gave up 5 bases and J gave up 4 bases, with 20 bases separating them. Germline lookup yields CDR1 SGHRS and CDR2 YFSETQ. This CDR3 spans 16 amino acids. The CDR3 sequence is CASRSGRTGSADTQYF. The CDR3 nucleotides read TGCGCCAGCAGATCGGGTCGGACGGGGAGCGCAGATACGCAGTATTTT.

This clonotype was counted at least ten times. CDR3 in DNA: TGCAGCGCCCTACGGACTAGCGGGAGCGGGGAGACCCAGTACTTC. Protein product: CSALRTSGSGETQYF. The chain joins TRBV29-1 to TRBJ2-5; TRBD2 matches 13 bases. This CDR3 is built from 15 residues. The ends lost 7 bases at V and 5 bases at J; junction bases unmatched: 10. Germline V lookup: CDR1 SQVTM, CDR2 ANQGSEA.

The V gene is TRBV20-1, the J gene TRBJ2-7, with 12 bases that match TRBD2. Looked up from germline, CDR1 is DFQATT and CDR2 is SNEGSKA (reference sequence). The CDR3 runs to 15 residues. J lost 2 bases, V lost 1 base, and 3 bases had no gene match. CDR3 residues: CSARGLAGETYEQYF. DNA of the CDR3: TGCAGTGCTAGAGGACTAGCGGGAGAGACCTACGAGCAGTACTTC.